Below are 17 T cell receptor beta chains sequenced from a single sample in a study of PD-L1 blockade in urothelial cancer. The method was immunoSEQ multiplex PCR; TCRdb's version includes in-frame clones alone and lacks a portion of them. There are fewer than 130,000 clones in the sample; roughly 88% occur only once, and about 2.2% lies in the top ten. This sample comprised PBMCs, obtained around atezolizumab (anti-PD-L1) treatment. All receptors derive from a man aged 50 to 60 with urothelial cancer.

V gene TRBV19 combines with J gene TRBJ1-2, with D possibly matching TRBD1 (5 bases). This CDR3 region has 14 residues. V lost 6 bases, J lost 2 bases, and 13 bases lay in between. Germline V lookup: CDR1 LNHDA, CDR2 SQIVND (reference sequence). The CDR3 DNA follows: TGTGCCAGTAGGATACAGGTTGGAAACTATGGCTACACCTTC. Its protein is CASRIQVGNYGYTF.

The chain is built from TRBV5-4 and TRBJ2-3; D is unclear. V dropped 4 bases and J dropped 6 bases, with 15 bases sitting between them. This CDR3 has 14 residues. Per the germline V gene, CDR1 is SGHNT and CDR2 is YYREEE (reference sequence). The CDR3 sequence is CASSPSGFMDTQYF. CDR3 nucleotides: TGTGCCAGCAGCCCTTCCGGGTTTATGGATACGCAGTATTTT.

The CDR3 DNA sequence: TGTGCCACCAGCAGAGGTTGGACTAGCACAGATACGCAGTATTTT. Amino acids: CATSRGWTSTDTQYF. The gene calls are TRBV15 and TRBJ2-3, with TRBD2 as a possible D gene (5 bases). Germline V gene sequence: CDR1 LNHNV, CDR2 YYDKDF (reference sequence). V lost 1 base to trimming and J lost 0 bases, with 8 bases between them. This CDR3 has 15 amino acids.

The CDR3 protein is CASSSETATNEKLFF. Written as DNA, the CDR3 is TGTGCCAGCAGCTCTGAGACTGCAACTAATGAAAAACTGTTTTTT. V gene TRBV5-6 combines with J gene TRBJ1-4, with no clear D. The germline V gene has CDR1 SGHDT and CDR2 YYEEEE. This CDR3 contains 15 residues. The V and J ends lost 3 bases and 0 bases respectively, with 9 bases between them.

This clone is medium-sized by share. The chain employs TRBV27 and TRBJ1-1; D not resolved. V shed 0 bases and J shed 4 bases, with 6 bases lying between them. This CDR3 is 13 amino acids long. In germline, CDR1 is MNHEY, CDR2 SMNVEV (reference sequence). CDR3 amino acids: CASSLSFSTEAFF. CDR3 sequence (DNA): TGTGCCAGCAGTTTATCGTTCAGCACTGAAGCTTTCTTT.

The sample holds a few counts of this clone. This chain uses TRBV18 with TRBJ2-3, with D uncertain. The V end was cut by 0 bases, the J end by 2 bases, with 12 bases between. The germline CDR1 and CDR2 sequences are KGHSH and LQKENI. The CDR3 covers 16 residues. This chain's CDR3 is CASSPPGTVYTDTQYF. Here the CDR3 DNA reads TGTGCCAGCTCACCACCTGGTACTGTGTACACAGATACGCAGTATTTT.

In nucleotides, the CDR3 is TGTGCCAGCAGCGGGACCGGGACAGGTTCCTACGAGCAGTACTTC. Amino acid sequence: CASSGTGTGSYEQYF. This chain uses TRBV28 with TRBJ2-7; 8 bases agree with TRBD1. This CDR3 has 15 residues. Trimming removed 6 bases from V and 1 base from J; junction bases left unmatched: 8. Germline V gives CDR1 MDHEN, CDR2 SYDVKM. Looking up the rest from reference TRBV28 and TRBJ2-7 gives the full variable domain: DVKVTQSSRYLVKRTGEKVFLECVQDMDHENMFWYRQDPGLGLRLIYFSYDVKMKEKGDIPEGYSVSREKKERFSLILESASTNQTSMYLCASSGTGTGSYEQYFGPGTRLTVT.

V gene TRBV9 combines with J gene TRBJ2-2; weak D call: TRBD1 (6 bases). V lost 4 bases to trimming and J lost 4 bases, with 14 bases between them. This CDR3 is 15 amino acids long. Germline-derived CDR1 and CDR2 are SGDLS and YYNGEE. In DNA form, the CDR3 reads TGTGCCAGCAGCTCGGACAGTACGACCACCGGGGAGCTGTTTTTT. Its translation: CASSSDSTTTGELFF.

A word on this clone: One end of the junction does not line up with germline, which may come from a read error. This rearrangement joins TRBV18 to TRBJ2-7, with a possible D match to TRBD2 (5 bases). This CDR3 has 14 amino acids. The germline CDR1 and CDR2 sequences are KGHSH and LQKENI. CDR3 loop: CASSPPASPSRLLF. Written as DNA, the CDR3 is TGTGCCAGCTCACCACCGGCTAGCCCTAGCCGTCTCCTCTTC.

The V gene is TRBV27, the J gene TRBJ2-2; 16 nucleotides agree with TRBD2. There are 17 residues in the CDR3. From germline, CDR1 is MNHEY and CDR2 SMNVEV (reference sequence). V dropped 6 bases and J dropped 7; count of bases not matched to a gene: 8. CDR3 residues: CASRTGTSGRAGGELFF. CDR3 nucleotide sequence: TGTGCCAGCAGAACCGGGACTAGCGGGAGGGCCGGCGGGGAGCTGTTTTTT.

The CDR3 protein is CASSQVVSGGYNEQFF. In DNA, the CDR3 is TGCGCCAGCAGCCAAGTGGTAAGCGGGGGCTACAATGAGCAGTTCTTC. V is TRBV4-1 and J is TRBJ2-1; 8 nucleotides align to TRBD2. The germline V gene has CDR1 MGHRA and CDR2 YSYEKL. J was trimmed by 3 bases and V by 1 base; bases with no gene match: 5. This CDR3 spans 16 amino acids.

The gene calls are TRBV6-1 and TRBJ1-5; perhaps TRBD1 as D (6 bases). V was trimmed by 7 bases and J by 2 bases, leaving 15 bases between them. From germline, CDR1 is MNHNS and CDR2 SASEGT. The CDR3 contains 15 residues. CDR3 sequence (DNA): TGTGCCAGCACACCAGGGGCGTTCGGCAATCAGCCCCAGCATTTT. Translation: CASTPGAFGNQPQHF.

This clone was observed a few times. The chain combines TRBV4-1 with TRBJ2-1; possibly TRBD2 for D (6 bases). The CDR3 length is 18 residues. V gave up 2 bases and J gave up 5 bases, with 22 bases separating them. Germline V gives CDR1 MGHRA, CDR2 YSYEKL. The CDR3: CASSQTTEEGPTNNEQFF. CDR3 DNA sequence: TGCGCCAGCAGCCAAACCACCGAGGAGGGGCCGACCAACAATGAGCAGTTCTTC.

The chain couples TRBV18 to TRBJ1-1; D not resolved. Per the germline V gene, CDR1 is KGHSH and CDR2 is LQKENI. The CDR3 is made up of 13 amino acids. The V gene lost 3 bases and the J gene lost 1 base, with 6 bases spanning the gap. Written as DNA, the CDR3 is TGTGCCAGCTCACCTGCGGAGAACACTGAAGCTTTCTTT. It encodes CASSPAENTEAFF.

The chain uses TRBV6-6 and TRBJ2-7, with 7 bases matching TRBD1. CDR1 MNHNY and CDR2 SVGAGI come from the germline V gene (reference sequence). Trimming took 7 bases from V and 2 from J; bases not matched to a gene: 11. The CDR3 covers 15 residues. The CDR3 nucleotides are TGTGCCAGCACCCCGGGACAGCTTAAAACCTACGAGCAGTACTTC. Protein: CASTPGQLKTYEQYF.

The chain carries TRBV2 and TRBJ2-6, with a tentative D call TRBD1 (6 bases). Germline V gives CDR1 SNHLY, CDR2 FYNNEI. The V end was cut by 5 bases, the J end by 0 bases, with 14 bases between. There are 17 residues in the CDR3. This chain's CDR3 is CASSPDRGLSGANVLTF. The CDR3 DNA is TGTGCCAGCAGTCCGGACAGAGGCCTCTCTGGGGCCAACGTCCTGACTTTC.

CDR3: CASSELAGYNEQFF. The CDR3 nucleotides read TGTGCCAGCAGTGAACTAGCGGGATACAATGAGCAGTTCTTC. This sequence joins TRBV6-1 and TRBJ2-1; TRBD2 aligns across 9 bases. V shed 2 bases, J shed 4 bases, and the junction held 0 bases outside the gene matches. The CDR3 has 14 residues. Looked up from germline, CDR1 is MNHNS and CDR2 is SASEGT.